Below are 32 T cell receptor beta chains sequenced from a single sample in a study of blood T cell repertoires in COVID-19. The method was immunoSEQ multiplex PCR; TCRdb's version includes in-frame clones alone and lacks a portion of them. Of about 120,000 clones in the sample, roughly 88% are singletons; the top ten hold approximately 0.76%. The material sequenced was peripheral blood. The origin of the receptors is a woman in her 70s with acute or convalescent COVID-19.

This rearrangement joins TRBV18 to TRBJ1-1; tentative D call: TRBD1 (5 bases). The V gene lost 4 bases and the J gene lost 3 bases, with 9 bases spanning the gap. The CDR3 loop spans 13 amino acids. CDR1 KGHSH and CDR2 LQKENI come from the germline V gene. For the CDR3, the DNA is TGTGCCAGCTCACGGAGGGGAGACACTGAAGCTTTCTTT. Translated, it gives CASSRRGDTEAFF.

The CDR3 loop reads CASSLERLAAYNEQFF. The CDR3 region has the DNA TGTGCCAGCAGTTTAGAAAGACTAGCGGCCTACAATGAGCAGTTCTTC. The chain carries TRBV28 and TRBJ2-1, with 9 bases fitting TRBD2. Germline CDR1 and CDR2: MDHEN and SYDVKM. With V trimmed by 2 bases and J by 2 bases, 4 bases remained unmatched. This CDR3 is built from 16 residues.

The V call is TRBV11-2, the J call TRBJ1-2; a possible D gene is TRBD1 (5 bases). CDR1 is SGHAT, CDR2 FQNNGV, per germline. With 0 bases removed from V and 1 base from J, the gap between germline ends came to 9 bases. The CDR3 runs 15 residues. Written as DNA, the CDR3 is TGTGCCAGCAGCTTAGAAGGCGGGGGTAACTATGGCTACACCTTC. Protein: CASSLEGGGNYGYTF.

The V and J genes are TRBV10-1 and TRBJ2-1, with D possibly matching TRBD2 (5 bases). This CDR3 contains 12 residues. Per germline, CDR1 WNHNN and CDR2 SYGVQD (reference sequence). V lost 2 bases and J 14 bases, leaving 13 bases between the germline ends. CDR3 nucleotides: TGCGCCAGCAGTGAGCTCCGGGGTAAGAAGTTCTTC. Its protein is CASSELRGKKFF.

The V call is TRBV25-1, the J call TRBJ2-3, with 10 bases identical to TRBD2. CDR1 is MGHDK and CDR2 is SYGVNS in the germline V gene. The length of the CDR3 is 17 residues. Losses at the gene ends were 3 bases for V and 4 bases for J; bases not matched to a gene: 10. The CDR3 region is CASSDLGASGSADTQYF. CDR3 sequence (DNA): TGTGCCAGCAGTGATTTAGGGGCTAGCGGGAGTGCAGATACGCAGTATTTT.

This chain joins TRBV30 and TRBJ1-4, with 7 positions matching TRBD1. The CDR3 is 15 amino acids. Germline CDR1 reads GTSNPN; CDR2 reads SVGIG (reference sequence). J was trimmed by 10 bases and V by 3 bases; bases with no gene match: 14. The CDR3 spells CAWRMQGVLAGKLFF. The CDR3 nucleotides read TGTGCCTGGAGAATGCAGGGGGTCCTAGCCGGAAAACTGTTTTTT.

This clone was seen more than once but under ten times. The gene calls are TRBV7-7 and TRBJ2-7; 14 bases are a match to TRBD2. The CDR3 totals 17 residues. Per germline, CDR1 SSHAT and CDR2 FNYEAQ (reference sequence). V lost 3 bases and J lost 3; bases outside the gene matches: 7. DNA for the CDR3: TGTGCCAGCAGCTTGGGGACTAGCGGGAGATTAAACTACGAGCAGTACTTC. Residues: CASSLGTSGRLNYEQYF. The complete variable domain, with remaining parts taken from reference TRBV7-7 and TRBJ2-7, reads GAGVSQSPRYKVTKRGQDVTLRCDPISSHATLYWYQQALGQGPEFLTYFNYEAQPDKSGLPSDRFSAERPEGSISTLTIQRTEQRDSAMYRCASSLGTSGRLNYEQYFGPGTRLTVT.

The V call is TRBV19, the J call TRBJ2-3; TRBD2 matches 10 bases. The CDR3 runs to 18 residues. Germline-derived CDR1 and CDR2 are LNHDA and SQIVND (reference sequence). The V and J ends lost 3 bases and 0 bases, in that order; junction bases with no gene match: 9. For the CDR3, the DNA is TGTGCCAGTAGTATGTGGGCTAGCGGGGGTTCTAGCACAGATACGCAGTATTTT. Translating it yields CASSMWASGGSSTDTQYF.

V is TRBV27 and J is TRBJ2-1, with 10 bases fitting TRBD2. The CDR3 extends over 16 amino acids. V was pared by 2 bases and J by 1 base, with 2 bases of the junction left unmatched. CDR1 is MNHEY and CDR2 is SMNVEV in the germline V gene (reference sequence). CDR3 DNA: TGTGCCAGCAGTTTAGGGACTAGCGCGTCCTACAATGAGCAGTTCTTC. This encodes CASSLGTSASYNEQFF.

The sample holds one count of this clone. The CDR3 DNA reads as TGCGCCAGCACAATAGGGGATGGGTCCTACGAGCAGTACTTC. Translating it yields CASTIGDGSYEQYF. The chain recombines TRBV5-1 with TRBJ2-7, with a tentative D call TRBD1 (5 bases). CDR3 length: 14 residues. Germline CDR1 SGHRS, CDR2 YFSETQ. The V and J ends lost 6 bases and 1 base respectively, with 14 bases between them.

The rearrangement uses TRBV5-4 and TRBJ2-5, with a possible D match to TRBD2 (6 bases). In germline, CDR1 is SGHNT, CDR2 YYREEE (reference sequence). The CDR3 has 13 residues. V was trimmed by 2 bases and J by 5 bases, leaving 10 bases between them. Here the CDR3 DNA reads TGTGCCAGCAGCTTTCGGGAGCGGGAGACCCAGTACTTC. The encoded protein is CASSFRERETQYF.

The chain joins TRBV5-5 to TRBJ1-2; weak D call: TRBD1 (5 bases). This CDR3 region has 14 residues. The V gene lost 4 bases and the J gene lost 7 bases, with 17 bases spanning the gap. The germline CDR1 and CDR2 sequences are SGHKS and YYEKEE (reference sequence). CDR3 DNA: TGTGCCAGCAGCGAGCGGGACGCGTTTGTTGGCTACACCTTC. Translating gives CASSERDAFVGYTF.

This clone showed up just a few times. The chain recombines TRBV7-8 with TRBJ1-1; 7 positions agree with TRBD1. CDR3 size: 17 residues. V lost 2 bases to trimming and J lost 4 bases; unmatched junction nucleotides: 13. The germline CDR1 and CDR2 sequences are SGHVS and FQNEAQ. The CDR3 bases are TGTGCCAGCAGCTTAAGGAGACAGGGAAGATCCGGCACTGAAGCTTTCTTT. Protein product: CASSLRRQGRSGTEAFF.

This chain uses TRBV10-3 with TRBJ2-4; 7 bases are shared with TRBD1. Trimming at V came to 3 bases and at J to 8 bases, leaving 13 bases not matched to a gene. This CDR3 contains 16 residues. Germline V gene sequence: CDR1 ENHRY, CDR2 SYGVKD. The CDR3 nucleotides are TGTGCCATCAGTGAATCCGGGACAGCCTTTTCAGACATTCAGTACTTC. It specifies CAISESGTAFSDIQYF.

The genes are TRBV5-1 and TRBJ2-2; D is undetermined. Between the trimmed V and J ends, which lost 4 bases and 7 bases, there was a span of 14 bases. Germline V gene data show CDR1 as SGHRS and CDR2 as YFSETQ. The CDR3 covers 14 residues. The CDR3 loop is CASSREVEDGELFF. The CDR3 DNA sequence: TGCGCCAGCAGCCGAGAGGTTGAGGACGGGGAGCTGTTTTTT.

The chain has TRBV19 and TRBJ1-1, with TRBD1 as a possible D gene (6 bases). V gave up 0 bases and J gave up 0 bases, with 14 bases separating them. CDR1 is LNHDA, CDR2 SQIVND, per germline (reference sequence). The CDR3 covers 17 residues. CDR3 in amino acids: CASSIDRGSGMNTEAFF. The DNA of the CDR3 is TGTGCCAGTAGTATAGACAGGGGCTCTGGGATGAACACTGAAGCTTTCTTT. The full variable domain, rest sourced from reference TRBV19 and TRBJ1-1, is DGGITQSPKYLFRKEGQNVTLSCEQNLNHDAMYWYRQDPGQGLRLIYYSQIVNDFQKGDIAEGYSVSREKKESFPLTVTSAQKNPTAFYLCASSIDRGSGMNTEAFFGQGTRLTVV.

This CDR3 reads CASNPGNTQYF. Written as DNA, the CDR3 is TGTGCCAGCAATCCGGGAAATACGCAGTATTTT. This chain links TRBV27 with TRBJ2-3; D is possibly TRBD2 (5 bases). Trimming shortened V by 7 bases and J by 7 bases, and 9 bases separated the two germline ends. CDR3 length equals 11 residues. Germline CDR1 MNHEY, CDR2 SMNVEV (reference sequence).

The J gene is TRBJ1-4, the V gene TRBV5-1; possible D gene TRBD1, 6 bases. V was shortened by 6 bases and J by 5 bases, with 14 bases between the two germline ends. This CDR3 is 14 amino acids long. CDR1 and CDR2 from the germline V gene are SGHRS and YFSETQ. The CDR3 loop is CASTMDSSNEKLFF. In nucleotides, the CDR3 is TGCGCCAGCACCATGGACAGCTCGAATGAAAAACTGTTTTTT. Combining the CDR3 with reference TRBV5-1 and TRBJ1-4 gives the whole variable domain KAGVTQTPRYLIKTRGQQVTLSCSPISGHRSVSWYQQTPGQGLQFLFEYFSETQRNKGNFPGRFSGRQFSNSRSEMNVSTLELGDSALYLCASTMDSSNEKLFFGSGTQLSVL.

The V call is TRBV7-8, the J call TRBJ2-5; TRBD2 is a possible D gene (5 bases). Trimming took 3 bases from V and 2 from J, leaving 10 bases between them. This CDR3 comprises 14 residues. Per germline, CDR1 SGHVS and CDR2 FQNEAQ. CDR3 in DNA: TGTGCCAGCAGCTTTCAAAGCGGACAAGAGACCCAGTACTTC. Protein sequence: CASSFQSGQETQYF.

The chain couples TRBV11-2 to TRBJ2-1; perhaps TRBD2 as D (5 bases). Per the germline V gene, CDR1 is SGHAT and CDR2 is FQNNGV. CDR3 length equals 15 residues. Deletions cut 5 bases from V and 3 bases from J, with 14 bases between. The CDR3 coding sequence is TGTGCCAGCAGCCGAGAAATGGCGGGCTACAATGAGCAGTTCTTC. Protein sequence: CASSREMAGYNEQFF.

The V and J genes are TRBV5-1 and TRBJ1-1; 8 positions match TRBD1. This CDR3 spans 12 amino acids. Germline loops: CDR1 SGHRS, CDR2 YFSETQ. Germline trimming cut 7 bases from V and 8 bases from J; bases unmatched to any gene: 7. The CDR3: CASRYDRGEAFF. The CDR3 nucleotides are TGCGCCAGCCGCTACGACAGGGGAGAAGCTTTCTTT.

The rearrangement uses TRBV2 and TRBJ2-6, with a possible D match to TRBD1 (6 bases). CDR1 is SNHLY, CDR2 FYNNEI, per germline. The CDR3 covers 16 residues. Trimming stripped 5 bases from V and 1 base from J, with 12 bases between. The CDR3 sequence is CASSSTGPSGANVLTF. In DNA, the CDR3 is TGTGCCAGCAGTTCGACAGGTCCTTCTGGGGCCAACGTCCTGACTTTC.

This rearrangement joins TRBV5-1 to TRBJ1-4; perhaps TRBD1 as D (6 bases). This CDR3 contains 14 residues. CDR1 is SGHRS and CDR2 is YFSETQ in the germline V gene. The V end lost 5 bases, the J end lost 7 bases, and 15 bases lay between the germline ends. The CDR3 loop is CASSYQGSGEKLFF. DNA of the CDR3: TGCGCCAGCAGTTATCAGGGGAGCGGTGAAAAACTGTTTTTT.

This clone was seen more than once but under ten times. CDR3 nucleotide sequence: TGTGCCAGCAGTTTAAAAGGGGGTTGGACTGAAGCTTTCTTT. Protein: CASSLKGGWTEAFF. The V gene is TRBV27, the J gene TRBJ1-1; D perhaps matches TRBD1 (6 bases). Per the germline V gene, CDR1 is MNHEY and CDR2 is SMNVEV (reference sequence). The CDR3 covers 14 residues. Trimming removed 2 bases at V and 5 bases at J, with 12 bases between.

This chain joins TRBV2 and TRBJ2-5; a weak D match, TRBD2 (6 bases). The CDR3 length is 14 residues. Germline V gene sequence: CDR1 SNHLY, CDR2 FYNNEI. The V gene lost 2 bases and the J gene lost 5 bases, with 12 bases spanning the gap. CDR3 in amino acids: CASSEPRGIETQYF. CDR3 in DNA: TGTGCCAGCAGTGAACCCCGGGGGATTGAGACCCAGTACTTC.

The chain carries TRBV29-1 and TRBJ1-4; 10 nucleotides agree with TRBD1. V was clipped by 4 bases and J by 3 bases; unmatched bases: 8. There are 16 residues in the CDR3. Germline V gene sequence: CDR1 SQVTM, CDR2 ANQGSEA. In DNA, the CDR3 is TGCAGCGTTGCCCAGGGGACAGGGGCGGCTAATGAAAAACTGTTTTTT. Protein product: CSVAQGTGAANEKLFF.

The chain links TRBV11-2 to TRBJ2-7; no clear D gene. There are 15 residues in the CDR3. Germline loops: CDR1 SGHAT, CDR2 FQNNGV. Trimming cost V 2 bases and J 2 bases, with 13 bases left between them. CDR3 residues: CASSLLGGLAYEQYF. The CDR3 coding sequence is TGTGCCAGCAGCTTACTAGGTGGTCTGGCCTACGAGCAGTACTTC.

This rearrangement joins TRBV19 to TRBJ1-1; 11 nucleotides align to TRBD1. V was pared by 7 bases and J by 3 bases, with 7 bases of the junction left unmatched. Per the germline V gene, CDR1 is LNHDA and CDR2 is SQIVND (reference sequence). This CDR3 has 15 residues. CDR3 loop: CASTGTGGSYTEAFF. DNA of the CDR3: TGTGCCAGTACGGGGACAGGGGGATCGTACACTGAAGCTTTCTTT. The full variable domain, rest sourced from reference TRBV19 and TRBJ1-1, is DGGITQSPKYLFRKEGQNVTLSCEQNLNHDAMYWYRQDPGQGLRLIYYSQIVNDFQKGDIAEGYSVSREKKESFPLTVTSAQKNPTAFYLCASTGTGGSYTEAFFGQGTRLTVV.

The chain has TRBV6-5 and TRBJ1-3, with 9 bases that match TRBD1. In germline, CDR1 is MNHEY, CDR2 SVGAGI. The CDR3 is made up of 15 amino acids. The V segment lost 7 bases and the J segment 5 bases; nucleotides outside the gene matches: 9. DNA for the CDR3: TGTGCCAGCACCGGGGACAGGGCGGTTAGAAACACCATATATTTT. Residues: CASTGDRAVRNTIYF.

V and J are TRBV19 and TRBJ2-3; 9 bases agree with TRBD2. With V trimmed by 2 bases and J by 6 bases, 6 bases remained unmatched. Germline CDR1 and CDR2: LNHDA and SQIVND (reference sequence). This CDR3 is built from 15 residues. The CDR3, as DNA: TGTGCCAGTAGTATACTAGGACTAGCGACGGATACGCAGTATTTT. It specifies CASSILGLATDTQYF.

The chain has TRBV29-1 and TRBJ1-1; D possibly corresponds to TRBD1 (5 bases). The CDR3 consists of 16 residues. CDR1 and CDR2 (germline): SQVTM, ANQGSEA. Trimming pared 6 bases from V and 3 bases from J, leaving 23 bases between. CDR3: CSVYVQGRAVDTEAFF. CDR3 nucleotide sequence: TGCAGCGTCTACGTCCAGGGTCGGGCCGTGGACACTGAAGCTTTCTTT.

The J gene is TRBJ2-1, the V gene TRBV6-1; 10 nucleotides agree with TRBD2. The V segment lost 4 bases and the J segment 3 bases; nucleotides outside the gene matches: 6. CDR3 length equals 16 residues. From germline, CDR1 is MNHNS and CDR2 SASEGT. Here the CDR3 DNA reads TGTGCCAGCAGTGTTTCTACTAGCGGGATCTACAATGAGCAGTTCTTC. As protein: CASSVSTSGIYNEQFF.